This T cell receptor beta chain emerged from a study of cytomegalovirus exposure and HLA in healthy donors. The study's findings and limits: There were over 150 TCR beta chains listed as cytomegalovirus-associated. With high specificity and sensitivity, the classifier reportedly diagnosed cytomegalovirus status.

Researchers ran the PCR with 60 Vbeta and 13 Jbeta primers. Generated by immunoSEQ multiplex PCR, the TCRdb table keeps only in-frame clones and is missing some. The data contain 150,000 to 200,000 clones, 75% of them singletons. Worth noting for this clone: The antigen remains undetermined.

V was pared by 4 bases and J by 0 bases, with 4 bases of the junction left unmatched. Germline assignment: CDR1 MGHRA and CDR2 YSYEKL. The CDR3 is made up of 16 amino acids. Sequencing input: PBMCs. The sequence was obtained from a woman in her fifties or sixties in good health and CMV-seropositive. The gene calls are TRBV4-1 and TRBJ2-3, with TRBD2 matching 10 bases. The CDR3 is CASSLGLAASTDTQYF. The CDR3 nucleotides are TGCGCCAGCAGCCTTGGACTAGCGGCTAGCACAGATACGCAGTATTTT.